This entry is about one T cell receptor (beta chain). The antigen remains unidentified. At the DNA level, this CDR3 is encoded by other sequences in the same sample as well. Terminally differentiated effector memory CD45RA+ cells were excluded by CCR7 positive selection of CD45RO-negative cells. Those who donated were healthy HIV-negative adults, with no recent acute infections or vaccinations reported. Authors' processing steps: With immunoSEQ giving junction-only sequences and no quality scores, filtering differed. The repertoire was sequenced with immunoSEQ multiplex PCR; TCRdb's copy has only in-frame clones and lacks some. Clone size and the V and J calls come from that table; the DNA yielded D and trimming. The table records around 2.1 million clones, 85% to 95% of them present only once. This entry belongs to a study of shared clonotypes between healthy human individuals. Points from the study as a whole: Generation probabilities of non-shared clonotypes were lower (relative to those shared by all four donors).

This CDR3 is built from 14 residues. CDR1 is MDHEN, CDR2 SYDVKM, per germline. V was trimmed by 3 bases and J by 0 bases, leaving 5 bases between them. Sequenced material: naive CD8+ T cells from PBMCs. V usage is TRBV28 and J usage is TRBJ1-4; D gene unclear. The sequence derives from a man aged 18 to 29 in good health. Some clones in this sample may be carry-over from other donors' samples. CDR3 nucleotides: TGTGCCAGCAGTTTCCGGTCAACTAATGAAAAACTGTTTTTT. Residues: CASSFRSTNEKLFF.